Listed below are T cell receptor beta chains from one sample, sequenced in a study of control samples from healthy donors and cancer patients. Assay used: immunoSEQ multiplex PCR; TCRdb lists only in-frame clones, some missing. The data hold approximately 80,000 clones, with 91% observed a single time. Sequenced: blood. These receptors were taken from a man aged 25-45 years in good health. Both conserved end residues are part of each CDR3. Fields, in order: J gene, V gene, clone size, D gene, CDR3 DNA, CDR3 protein. The D gene is left open where the match is weak. Clone size appears in some rows only: once, few, many, or a class for an expanded clone.

j_gene: TRBJ1-1; v_gene: TRBV9; abundance: .; d_gene: TRBD1; CDR3nt: TGTGCCAGCTCGACAACAGGGGGCTTTTACACTGAAGCTTTCTTT; CDR3aa: CASSTTGGFYTEAFF
j_gene: TRBJ1-2; v_gene: TRBV12-3/TRBV12-4; abundance: .; d_gene: TRBD1; CDR3nt: TGTGCCAGCAGTTGGGGACAGGGGGAACGCTACACCTTC; CDR3aa: CASSWGQGERYTF
j_gene: TRBJ2-2; v_gene: TRBV5-1; abundance: once; d_gene: .; CDR3nt: TGCGCCAGCAGAATGGTGGGCGAGTTTTCGACCGGGGAGCTGTTTTTT; CDR3aa: CASRMVGEFSTGELFF
j_gene: TRBJ2-1; v_gene: TRBV7-2; abundance: .; d_gene: .; CDR3nt: TGTGCCAGCAGCTTAGCGTGGGGGAGCTCCTACAATGAGCAGTTCTTC; CDR3aa: CASSLAWGSSYNEQFF
j_gene: TRBJ2-3; v_gene: TRBV5-4; abundance: .; d_gene: .; CDR3nt: TGTGCCAGCAGCTCCGAGGTCGGGGAGGGCACAGATACGCAGTATTTT; CDR3aa: CASSSEVGEGTDTQYF
j_gene: TRBJ2-5; v_gene: TRBV30; abundance: .; d_gene: TRBD1; CDR3nt: TGTGCCTGGAGTGTACTGACAGGGAGAGAGACCCAGTACTTC; CDR3aa: CAWSVLTGRETQYF
j_gene: TRBJ2-1; v_gene: TRBV4-1; abundance: .; d_gene: .; CDR3nt: TGCGCCAGCAGCCAATCTCCGGTCAATGAGCAGTTCTTC; CDR3aa: CASSQSPVNEQFF
j_gene: TRBJ1-6; v_gene: TRBV9; abundance: .; d_gene: TRBD1; CDR3nt: TGTGCCAGCAGCGTAGGTGAGGGGGCGGGGTCACCCCTCCACTTT; CDR3aa: CASSVGEGAGSPLHF
j_gene: TRBJ1-4; v_gene: TRBV5-4; abundance: .; d_gene: .; CDR3nt: TGTGCCAGCAGCTCCGGCAGGCCGTTGGATAATGAAAAACTGTTTTTT; CDR3aa: CASSSGRPLDNEKLFF
j_gene: TRBJ1-5; v_gene: TRBV2; abundance: .; d_gene: TRBD1; CDR3nt: TGTGCCAGTGACTCCGGGACAGGGAATCAGCCCCAGCATTTT; CDR3aa: CASDSGTGNQPQHF
j_gene: TRBJ1-5; v_gene: TRBV18; abundance: .; d_gene: .; CDR3nt: TGTGCCAGCTCAGGCCAAAGCAATCAGCCCCAGCATTTT; CDR3aa: CASSGQSNQPQHF
j_gene: TRBJ2-1; v_gene: TRBV10-3; abundance: .; d_gene: .; CDR3nt: TGTGCCACCTGGGGGGACTTACGGAATGAGCAGTTCTTC; CDR3aa: CATWGDLRNEQFF
j_gene: TRBJ1-3; v_gene: TRBV7-2; abundance: .; d_gene: TRBD1; CDR3nt: TGTGCCAGCAGCTTAGGGGCCGGGACAGGGGCTGGAAACACCATATATTTT; CDR3aa: CASSLGAGTGAGNTIYF
j_gene: TRBJ2-5; v_gene: TRBV5-4; abundance: .; d_gene: .; CDR3nt: TGTGCCAGCAGCGCCTTGACTAATTCAGAGACCCAGTACTTC; CDR3aa: CASSALTNSETQYF
j_gene: TRBJ2-5; v_gene: TRBV7-2; abundance: .; d_gene: TRBD1; CDR3nt: TGTGCCAGCAGCTTAGCCCCAGGGGGAGAGACCCAGTACTTC; CDR3aa: CASSLAPGGETQYF
j_gene: TRBJ2-5; v_gene: TRBV7-6; abundance: .; d_gene: .; CDR3nt: TGTGCCAGTGGACTCCGAGACAGCCCTGGGGAGACCCAGTACTTC; CDR3aa: CASGLRDSPGETQYF
j_gene: TRBJ2-7; v_gene: TRBV14; abundance: once; d_gene: TRBD2; CDR3nt: TGTGCCAGCAGCCTCCGCGGACTAGCGGAGCAGTACTTC; CDR3aa: CASSLRGLAEQYF
j_gene: TRBJ2-1; v_gene: TRBV6-5; abundance: .; d_gene: TRBD2; CDR3nt: TGTGCCAGCAGTCCCCTCGGCGGGAGAACCAATGAGCAGTTCTTC; CDR3aa: CASSPLGGRTNEQFF
j_gene: TRBJ2-1; v_gene: TRBV5-4; abundance: .; d_gene: TRBD2; CDR3nt: TGTGCCAGCAGCGCGAACCTTCTAGCGGGGGGTTACAATGAGCAGTTCTTC; CDR3aa: CASSANLLAGGYNEQFF
j_gene: TRBJ2-7; v_gene: TRBV7-7; abundance: few; d_gene: TRBD1; CDR3nt: TGTGCTAGCAGCTCCGACAGGGGCCACGAGCAGTACTTC; CDR3aa: CASSSDRGHEQYF
j_gene: TRBJ2-4; v_gene: TRBV27; abundance: .; d_gene: TRBD2; CDR3nt: TGTGCCAGCAGGTGGAGCGGGGACGGCAAAAACATTCAGTACTTC; CDR3aa: CASRWSGDGKNIQYF
j_gene: TRBJ2-7; v_gene: TRBV7-3; abundance: once; d_gene: .; CDR3nt: TGTGCCAGCAGCTTCCGAAACCAGGCGGACGAGCAGTACTTC; CDR3aa: CASSFRNQADEQYF
j_gene: TRBJ1-3; v_gene: TRBV28; abundance: .; d_gene: .; CDR3nt: TGTGCCAGCAGCCGGGACAACTCTGGAAACACCATATATTTT; CDR3aa: CASSRDNSGNTIYF
j_gene: TRBJ2-4; v_gene: TRBV25-1; abundance: .; d_gene: TRBD2; CDR3nt: TGTGCCAGCACCCCGGGGGGGTCCGTAGCCAAAAACATTCAGTACTTC; CDR3aa: CASTPGGSVAKNIQYF
j_gene: TRBJ2-3; v_gene: TRBV4-1; abundance: .; d_gene: TRBD2; CDR3nt: TGCGCCAGCAGCCCGCGGACTAGCGGGAGGGTTTGGACGCAGTATTTT; CDR3aa: CASSPRTSGRVWTQYF
j_gene: TRBJ2-7; v_gene: TRBV12-3/TRBV12-4; abundance: .; d_gene: .; CDR3nt: TGTGCCAGCAGTTTAGGGGTGAACGAGCAGTACTTC; CDR3aa: CASSLGVNEQYF
j_gene: TRBJ2-7; v_gene: TRBV2; abundance: .; d_gene: .; CDR3nt: TGTGCCAGCAGCCAAACAGGGACTACGACCTACGAGCAGTACTTC; CDR3aa: CASSQTGTTTYEQYF
j_gene: TRBJ1-3; v_gene: TRBV5-4; abundance: few; d_gene: .; CDR3nt: TGTGCCAGCAGCTTGGGACAGCACTCTGGAAACACCATATATTTT; CDR3aa: CASSLGQHSGNTIYF
j_gene: TRBJ2-7; v_gene: TRBV29-1; abundance: .; d_gene: .; CDR3nt: TGCAGCGTTGAACTTTTGCAGGGTACCTACGAGCAGTACTTC; CDR3aa: CSVELLQGTYEQYF